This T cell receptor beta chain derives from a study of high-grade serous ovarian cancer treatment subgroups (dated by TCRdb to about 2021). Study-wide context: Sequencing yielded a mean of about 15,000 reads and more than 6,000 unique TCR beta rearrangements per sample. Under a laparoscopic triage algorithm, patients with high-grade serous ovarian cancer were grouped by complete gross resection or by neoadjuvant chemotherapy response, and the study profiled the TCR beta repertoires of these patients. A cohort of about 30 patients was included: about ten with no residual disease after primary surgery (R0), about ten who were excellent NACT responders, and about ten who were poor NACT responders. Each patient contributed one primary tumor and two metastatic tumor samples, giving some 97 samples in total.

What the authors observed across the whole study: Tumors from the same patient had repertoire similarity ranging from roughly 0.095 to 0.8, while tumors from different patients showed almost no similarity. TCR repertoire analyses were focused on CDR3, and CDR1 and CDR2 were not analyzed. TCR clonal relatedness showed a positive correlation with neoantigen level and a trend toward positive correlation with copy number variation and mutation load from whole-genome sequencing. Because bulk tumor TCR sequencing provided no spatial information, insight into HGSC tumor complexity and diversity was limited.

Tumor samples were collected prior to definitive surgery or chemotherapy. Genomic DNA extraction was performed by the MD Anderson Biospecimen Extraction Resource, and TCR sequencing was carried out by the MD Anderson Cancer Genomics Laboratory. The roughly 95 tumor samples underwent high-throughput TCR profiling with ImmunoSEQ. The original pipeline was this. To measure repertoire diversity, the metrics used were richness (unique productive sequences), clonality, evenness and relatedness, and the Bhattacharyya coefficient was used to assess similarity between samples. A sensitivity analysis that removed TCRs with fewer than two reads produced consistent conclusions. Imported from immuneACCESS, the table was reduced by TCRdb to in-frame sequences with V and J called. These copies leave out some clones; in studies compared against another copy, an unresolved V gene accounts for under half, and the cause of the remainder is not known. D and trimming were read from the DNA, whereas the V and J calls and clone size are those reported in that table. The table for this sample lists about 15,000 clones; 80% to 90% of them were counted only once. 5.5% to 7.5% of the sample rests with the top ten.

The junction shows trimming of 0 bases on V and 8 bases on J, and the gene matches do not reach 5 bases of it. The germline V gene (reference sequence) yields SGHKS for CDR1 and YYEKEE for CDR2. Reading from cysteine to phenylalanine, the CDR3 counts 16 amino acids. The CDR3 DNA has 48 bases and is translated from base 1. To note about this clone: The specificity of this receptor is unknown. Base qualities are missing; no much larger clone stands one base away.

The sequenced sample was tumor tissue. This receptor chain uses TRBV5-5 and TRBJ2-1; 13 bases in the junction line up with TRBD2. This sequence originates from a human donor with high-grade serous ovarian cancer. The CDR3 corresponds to CASSLEGLAGKDEQFF. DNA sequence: TGTGCCAGCAGCTTGGAGGGACTAGCGGGAAAGGATGAGCAGTTCTTC. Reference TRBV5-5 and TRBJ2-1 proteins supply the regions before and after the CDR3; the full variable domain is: DAGVTQSPTHLIKTRGQQVTLRCSPISGHKSVSWYQQVLGQGPQFIFQYYEKEERGRGNFPDRFSARQFPNYSSELNVNALLLGDSALYLCASSLEGLAGKDEQFFGPGTRLTVL.